This paragraph covers one TCR beta chain sequence. This sample stems from a study of blood T cell repertoires in COVID-19. Study at large: Sites in the United States, Italy and Spain provided acute and convalescent COVID-19 samples. PBMCs, B-cell-depleted T cells, or T cells were the source of the cDNA or gDNA that made up the material.

Authors' data handling: Estimates of nucleated cell counts were drawn from the amplification of reference gene primers. Here immunoSEQ multiplex PCR was the method, and the copy in TCRdb shows in-frame clones only, minus some. That table supplies the V and J calls and clone size; D and trimming were determined from the DNA. The repertoire consists of 150,000 to 180,000 clones, with approximately 83% occurring once and the leading ten covering 25% to 30%. This CDR3 region has 16 residues. Sequencing was performed on peripheral blood. V usage is TRBV12-2 and J usage is TRBJ1-4. TRBV12-2 is recorded as a pseudogene. This clonotype originated in a woman aged 60-70 years with acute or convalescent COVID-19. As DNA, the CDR3 is TGTGCAAGTCGCTTAGTTTACGGACTGAGCGGGGAAAAACTGTTTTTT. It yields the protein CASRLVYGLSGEKLFF.